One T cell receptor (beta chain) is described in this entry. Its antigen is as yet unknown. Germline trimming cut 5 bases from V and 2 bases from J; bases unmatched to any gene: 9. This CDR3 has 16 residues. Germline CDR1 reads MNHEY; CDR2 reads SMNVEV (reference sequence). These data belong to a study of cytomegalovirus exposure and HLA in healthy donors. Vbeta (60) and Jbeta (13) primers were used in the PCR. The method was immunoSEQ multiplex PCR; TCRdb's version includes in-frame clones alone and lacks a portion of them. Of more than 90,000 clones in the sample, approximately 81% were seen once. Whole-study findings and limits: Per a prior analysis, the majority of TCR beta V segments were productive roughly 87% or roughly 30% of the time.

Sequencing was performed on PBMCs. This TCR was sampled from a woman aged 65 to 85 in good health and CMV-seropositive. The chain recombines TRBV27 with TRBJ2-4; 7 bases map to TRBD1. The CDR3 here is CASSPTQTGSKNIQYF. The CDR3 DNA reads TGTGCCAGCAGTCCAACCCAGACAGGGTCCAAAAACATTCAGTACTTC.